This T cell receptor (beta chain) derives from a study of control samples from healthy donors and cancer patients. The germline V gene has CDR1 MNHEY and CDR2 SMNVEV (reference sequence). The CDR3 sequence is 18 residues long. V lost 5 bases to trimming and J lost 0 bases; unmatched junction nucleotides: 13. The protocol was immunoSEQ multiplex PCR, while the TCRdb copy is restricted to in-frame clones and leaves out a portion. Of tens of thousands of clones in the sample, around 91% were seen once. The source of this sequence is a man in his fifties in good health. The chain is built from TRBV27 and TRBJ2-3, with 8 positions matching TRBD2. Sequences were obtained from blood. The DNA for the CDR3 is TGTGCCAGCAGTCCCCACTCGGGGGCGGGGGGAAGCACAGATACGCAGTATTTT. Translated, it gives CASSPHSGAGGSTDTQYF.